This T cell receptor (beta chain) was identified in a study of shared clonotypes between healthy human individuals. Study background: Donors had three CD4 naive, three CD4 memory, two CD8 naive and one CD8 memory plate apiece. Study observations and caveats: Limitation of the genetic and exposure-history diversity represented came from the few donors.

The germline CDR1 and CDR2 sequences are SGHAT and FQNNGV. This CDR3 is built from 15 residues. Deletions cut 5 bases from V and 2 bases from J, with 16 bases between. The method was immunoSEQ multiplex PCR; TCRdb's version includes in-frame clones alone and lacks a portion of them. This table holds 2,100,000 or so clones, nearly 97% found once. A note on this clone: As yet, its antigen is unknown.

Each sample came from a Caucasian adult donor living in Nashville, Tennessee. This receptor was identified in a man between 18 and 35 years old in good health. What was sequenced was naive CD4+ T cells sorted from blood. Subset specified: CD45RA+ positively selected. The rearrangement joins TRBV11-2 to TRBJ2-7, with a possible D match to TRBD1 (5 bases). The DNA of the CDR3 is TGTGCCAGCAGCGATCGACAGAGATCAACCTACGAGCAGTACTTC. Amino acids: CASSDRQRSTYEQYF. Full variable domain (missing parts from reference TRBV11-2 and TRBJ2-7): EAGVAQSPRYKIIEKRQSVAFWCNPISGHATLYWYQQILGQGPKLLIQFQNNGVVDDSQLPKDRFSAERLKGVDSTLKIQPAKLEDSAVYLCASSDRQRSTYEQYFGPGTRLTVT.